This entry is about one T cell receptor (beta chain). The clone's antigen remains unknown. No much larger clonotype is one base removed from it; base qualities were not supplied. The data originate from a study of shared clonotypes between healthy human individuals (dated by TCRdb to the early 2020s). Background on the whole study: The cohort included a few men and a couple of women between 18 and 49 years of age. For each donor, three plates each were used for CD4 naive and CD4 memory, two plates were used for CD8 naive, and one plate was used for CD8 memory. The study deeply sequenced blood TCR repertoires of five healthy adults to estimate repertoire size and the extent of clonotype sharing between individuals. Different laboratories and diverse techniques were used to prepare libraries and sequence TCR repertoires, to increase sequencing depth and limit assay-specific biases. Each donor's leukapheresis produced roughly between about 0.9 and 9.5 billion PBMCs.

On the study overall, not on this receptor specifically: Compared with non-shared clonotypes, the clonotypes found in all four sorted-subset donors had higher generation probabilities. Incomplete sequencing was indicated by rarefaction of sorted-subset datasets, despite the large sequencing depth. Naive subsets generally had larger estimated clonotype richness than memory subsets. Pairwise subsampling led to the expectation that sequencing depth would affect the degree of clonotype sharing among donors. Because the study included a small number of donors, the genetic and exposure-history diversity represented was limited. Sampling was limited to blood, and TCR repertoires in tissue likely differ from TCR repertoires in blood. About 5% of naive CD4, 3.5% of naive CD8, roughly 2.5% of memory CD4, and 0.35% to 0.4% of memory CD8 clonotypes were shared across a few donors.

The CDR3 measures 15 amino acids from cysteine to phenylalanine. Kept here is only the CDR3 DNA, which spans 45 bases and is read in frame from base 1. CDR1 MNHEY and CDR2 SMNVEV were looked up in the germline V gene (reference sequence). V loses 3 bases at its end and J loses 3 bases; junction bases beyond the gene matches: 5. Donors were healthy HIV-negative adults with no recently reported acute infections or vaccinations. Every donor was a Caucasian adult residing in Nashville, Tennessee, USA. CD8 memory samples consisted of magnetically selected CD45RO+ cells combined with CCR7-negative CD45RA+ effector memory (TemRA) cells. Blood was obtained by leukapheresis, after which PBMCs were separated by Ficoll-Histopaque density gradient centrifugation and cryopreserved in liquid nitrogen vapor phase. Analytical flow cytometry was used to check the purity and quantity of every magnetically sorted T cell population. Genomic DNA was isolated from each sorted fraction and quantified by UV absorbance on a Nanodrop 2000c.

TCR CDR3 regions were amplified from genomic DNA by multiplex PCR using the deep immunoSEQ assay. For each cell subset, the extracted genomic DNA was distributed evenly across all wells of several immunoSEQ 96-well plates, and each plate served as one replicate. Each replicate PCR for sorted subsets received about 0.2 ug genomic DNA, equal to about 30,000 T cell genomes. Purified libraries were quantified with a Qubit 3.0 fluorometer, sized on a Bioanalyzer 2100, and re-quantified with the KAPA Library Quantification kit. Each immunoSEQ 96-well plate was sequenced on its own single-read 150-cycle Illumina NextSeq 550 flow cell. The study's own analysis went as follows. The immunoSEQ output contained only junctional sequences without quality scores, so filtering could not match that applied to full-length reads. Sequences were annotated with PyIR, a Python wrapper for IgBLAST v1.9, using IMGT germline references to assign V/J genes and CDR3. Reads with weak V/J assignments (E-value above 1e-6), missing CDR3, stop codons, out-of-frame junctions, or ambiguous translated residues were removed. V3J clonotypes were defined by identical inferred V gene, J gene, and CDR3 amino acid sequence. Percentage overlap between repertoires was calculated by dividing the number of shared unique clonotypes by the size of the smaller repertoire. Repertoire richness was assessed with RTK rarefaction, the Chao1 estimator, and Recon v2.1 estimates of unobserved clonotypes. For all TCRbeta clonotypes obtained by the gDNA method from several donors, generation probabilities were computed with OLGA. What TCRdb holds here is the immuneACCESS table cut down to in-frame rearrangements. Part of the clones is not present; checked against another copy, under half of the missing clones reflect an unresolved V gene, and the others are unexplained. V and J calls and clone size are those listed in that table; D and trimming were worked out from the DNA. In all, the sample holds about 380,000 clones, and about 96% of those were seen once. The ten largest clones represent 0.32% of the sample.

The sequence came from a man between 25 and 39 years old in good health. What was sequenced was memory CD8+ T cells sorted from blood. The cell subset or site label of this sample denotes: CD45RO+ cells pooled with CCR7-negative TemRA cells. The rearranged chain carries TRBV27 and TRBJ2-4, and 7 junctional nucleotides match TRBD1. The CDR3 here reads CASSFLRDSKNIQYF. The DNA sequence is as follows: TGTGCCAGCAGTTTCCTCCGGGACAGCAAAAACATTCAGTACTTC.